Listed below are T cell receptor beta chains from one sample, sequenced in a study of OX40 agonist ivuxolimab in advanced cancers. Sequencing was performed with immunoSEQ multiplex PCR; in TCRdb, only in-frame clones are kept and a portion is missing. The table has around 44,000 clones, roughly 86% seen once; the top ten hold about 13%. This sample comprised CD4+ or CD8+ T cells sorted from blood, obtained in a trial of the OX40 agonist ivuxolimab. The receptors originated from an adult with an advanced solid tumor such as melanoma, head and neck, liver or kidney cancer. Both conserved end residues are part of each CDR3. A D gene is named only where the DNA matches it firmly. Only part of the rows carry a size: once, few, many, or a class if the clone is expanded.

D	size	V	J	DNA	CDR3
TRBD1	once	TRBV11-2	TRBJ1-2	TGTGCCAGCAGTTTCCTAAGGGTTACCGGGACAGGGGTCCTCGGCTACACCTTC	CASSFLRVTGTGVLGYTF
NA	NA	TRBV5-5	TRBJ1-4	TGTGCCAGCAGCTCCAGAGGGATAAGGGAAAAACTGTTTTTT	CASSSRGIREKLFF
NA	NA	TRBV4-3	TRBJ2-7	TGCGCCAGCAGCAGTACTCCGGGACCTTCCTACGAGCAGTACTTC	CASSSTPGPSYEQYF
TRBD2	NA	TRBV13	TRBJ2-1	TGTGCCAGAGGAGGCCGGGGGGAGGGTGAGCAGTTCTTC	CARGGRGEGEQFF
TRBD1	NA	TRBV19	TRBJ2-7	TGTGCCAGTAGTAGGACAGGAGGTCGGGAGCAGTACTTC	CASSRTGGREQYF
TRBD1	once	TRBV11-2	TRBJ2-1	TGTGCCAGCAGCCCTATCGGACAGGGGCTCCTCAATGAGCAGTTCTTC	CASSPIGQGLLNEQFF
TRBD1	NA	TRBV2	TRBJ2-1	TGTGCCACCCCGACGGGGACAGGGGCCAACAATGAGCAGTTCTTC	CATPTGTGANNEQFF
NA	NA	TRBV4-3	TRBJ2-3	TGCGCCAGCAGCCAAAGGTGGAGCACAGATACGCAGTATTTT	CASSQRWSTDTQYF
NA	NA	TRBV7-6	TRBJ1-1	TGTGCCAGCAGTCCAGGGATAAACACTGAAGCTTTCTTT	CASSPGINTEAFF
NA	NA	TRBV6-6	TRBJ2-7	TGTGCCTCGCAGACAGATACTTACGAGCAGTACTTC	CASQTDTYEQYF
NA	NA	TRBV11-2	TRBJ2-3	TGTGCCAGCAGCTCCCCCGCAGGAATCACAGATACGCAGTATTTT	CASSSPAGITDTQYF
NA	once	TRBV4-3	TRBJ2-1	TGCGCCAGCAGCCAAGTCGGGCGTCATGAGCAGTTCTTC	CASSQVGRHEQFF
NA	NA	TRBV7-9	TRBJ1-1	TGTGCCAGCAGCTTAGGTGGGAAGAACGCTTTCTTT	CASSLGGKNAFF
NA	NA	TRBV6-6	TRBJ1-2	TGTGCCAGCAGTTACTGGGAGGGGGGCTCGGGAGGCTACACCTTC	CASSYWEGGSGGYTF
TRBD1	NA	TRBV4-1	TRBJ2-7	TGCGCCAGCAGCCAAACAGGGGGGCGCGGTTCCGAGCAGTACTTC	CASSQTGGRGSEQYF
NA	NA	TRBV5-5	TRBJ1-2	TGTGCCAGCAGCTTGCGGGACCGAGTTAACTATGGCTACACCTTC	CASSLRDRVNYGYTF
NA	NA	TRBV27	TRBJ1-5	TGTGCCAGCAGTTTAGGGCTACAGGGCGGCAATCAGCCCCAGCATTTT	CASSLGLQGGNQPQHF
NA	NA	TRBV10-3	TRBJ2-3	TGTGCCAGTGGGGTTGGTACGCAGTATTTT	CASGVGTQYF
TRBD1	once	TRBV4-1	TRBJ2-7	TGCGCCAGCAGCCCGGGACAGGCCGTCTACGAGCAGTACTTC	CASSPGQAVYEQYF
NA	once	TRBV19	TRBJ2-3	TGTGCCAGTAGGCCCGACAGAGACACAGATACGCAGTATTTT	CASRPDRDTDTQYF
NA	once	TRBV2	TRBJ2-6	TGTGCCGGGCCTACAGGGACAGGGGCCAACGTCCTGACTTTC	CAGPTGTGANVLTF
TRBD2	NA	TRBV4-1	TRBJ2-1	TGCGCCAGCAGACATTCCGGGACTAGACCCAATGAGCAGTTCTTC	CASRHSGTRPNEQFF
TRBD1	NA	TRBV9	TRBJ1-5	TGTGCCAGCAGCGGCTACAGGGGTCAGCCCCAGCATTTT	CASSGYRGQPQHF
NA	medium-sized	TRBV28	TRBJ1-5	TGTGCCAGCAGTTTGTCGGGAGTTCAGCCCCAGCATTTT	CASSLSGVQPQHF
NA	NA	TRBV27	TRBJ2-7	TGTGCCAGCAGTATCAACCGGGTGGGAGAGCAGTACTTC	CASSINRVGEQYF
NA	NA	TRBV9	TRBJ2-7	TGTGCCAGCAGCGTAGGCATGAGCTCCTACGAGCAGTACTTC	CASSVGMSSYEQYF
TRBD1	NA	TRBV6-1	TRBJ2-1	TGTGCCAGCAGTCCCCGACAGGGCGGGTGGGAGCAGTTCTTC	CASSPRQGGWEQFF
NA	NA	TRBV9	TRBJ1-2	TGTGCCAGCAGGATGGGTCCGGACGGCTATGGCTACACCTTC	CASRMGPDGYGYTF
NA	NA	TRBV7-3	TRBJ1-2	TGTGCCAGCAGCGTACATGGGGGTTCTGGCTACACCTTC	CASSVHGGSGYTF
NA	NA	TRBV16	TRBJ2-5	TGTGCCAGCAGCCGACATTGGGGCTTCCTAAAAGAGACCCAGTACTTC	CASSRHWGFLKETQYF
NA	NA	TRBV27	TRBJ1-1	TGTGCCAGCAGTTTATCGAGCCTCAGGATGGCTTTCTTT	CASSLSSLRMAFF
NA	few	TRBV6-1	TRBJ2-7	TGTGCCAGCAGTGAACCGGACAATGTAAACTACGAGCAGTACTTC	CASSEPDNVNYEQYF
NA	once	TRBV5-1	TRBJ1-2	TGCGCCAGCAGCTTGGCCGGGGGGGACTATGGCTACACCTTC	CASSLAGGDYGYTF
NA	NA	TRBV10-3	TRBJ2-1	TGTGCCATCAGTGACAGCCTTACCTACAATGAGCAGTTCTTC	CAISDSLTYNEQFF
TRBD2	NA	TRBV27	TRBJ2-1	TGTGCCACATCCCCTTTCGGGGGGGCAAATTACAATGAGCAGTTCTTC	CATSPFGGANYNEQFF
NA	NA	TRBV5-6	TRBJ1-1	TGTGCCAGCAGCTTGCGCGGTGACACTGAAGCTTTCTTT	CASSLRGDTEAFF
NA	NA	TRBV9	TRBJ2-2	TGTGCCAGCAGCGTAGATAGGTGGGGGCGTCTCACCGGGGAGCTGTTTTTT	CASSVDRWGRLTGELFF
TRBD2	NA	TRBV27	TRBJ2-1	TGTGCCAGCAGTTTAGTGGGGGGGTACAATGAGCAGTTCTTC	CASSLVGGYNEQFF
TRBD2	NA	TRBV5-1	TRBJ2-3	TGCGCCAGCCGTGAGTGGGGGGGTTCAGATACGCAGTATTTT	CASREWGGSDTQYF
TRBD1	NA	TRBV5-6	TRBJ1-1	TGTGCCAGCAGACGGGGACAGCCCAAAATGACAGTATACCCTGAAGCTTTCTTT	CASRRGQPKMTVYPEAFF
NA	NA	TRBV5-1	TRBJ1-1	TGCGCCAGCAGCTTGGTAGATGGCACTGAAGCTTTCTTT	CASSLVDGTEAFF
NA	NA	TRBV28	TRBJ1-4	TGTGCCACCACGGGGGGGGGCCGCGAAAAACTGTTTTTT	CATTGGGREKLFF
NA	NA	TRBV19	TRBJ1-2	TGTGCCAGTAGTATATTGGGGGTGACAAACTATGGCTACACCTTC	CASSILGVTNYGYTF
NA	NA	TRBV10-2	TRBJ1-4	TGCGCCAGCAGACATCTTCGCAATGAAAAACTGTTTTTT	CASRHLRNEKLFF
NA	NA	TRBV7-9	TRBJ2-1	TGTGCCAGCCTAACCTTAGGAGTCAATGAGCAGTTCTTC	CASLTLGVNEQFF
NA	NA	TRBV7-6	TRBJ1-1	TGTGCCAGCAGCATGGGGGGTGGCGGAGCATTCACTGAAGCTTTCTTT	CASSMGGGGAFTEAFF
NA	NA	TRBV9	TRBJ1-4	TGTGCCAGCAGCCCGCGGACAGAAGAAAAACTGTTTTTT	CASSPRTEEKLFF
TRBD1	NA	TRBV6-5	TRBJ2-7	TGTGCCAGCAGCCTCCGGGACAGATTCTACGAGCAGTACTTC	CASSLRDRFYEQYF
TRBD1	once	TRBV6-5	TRBJ2-7	TGTGCCAGCAGTGGGGACAGTGCCTACGAGCAGTACTTC	CASSGDSAYEQYF
NA	NA	TRBV7-6	TRBJ2-3	TGTGCCAGCAGCCGGACTAGTGGGGGGCTCGCAGATACGCAGTATTTT	CASSRTSGGLADTQYF
NA	NA	TRBV6-1	TRBJ2-5	TGTGCCAGCAGTGGACCGACAGCGACGTACCAAGAGACCCAGTACTTC	CASSGPTATYQETQYF